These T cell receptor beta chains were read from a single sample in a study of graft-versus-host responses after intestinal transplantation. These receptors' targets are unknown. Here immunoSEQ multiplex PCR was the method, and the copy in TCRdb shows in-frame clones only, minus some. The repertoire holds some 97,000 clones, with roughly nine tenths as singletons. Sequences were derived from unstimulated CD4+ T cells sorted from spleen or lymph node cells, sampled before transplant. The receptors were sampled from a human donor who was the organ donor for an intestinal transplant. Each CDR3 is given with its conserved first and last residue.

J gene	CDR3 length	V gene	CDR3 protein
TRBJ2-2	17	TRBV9	CASSVSAGQGGTGELFF
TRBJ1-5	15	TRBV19	CASSISEVGNQPQHF
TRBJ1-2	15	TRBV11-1	CASSLRQGSSYGYTF
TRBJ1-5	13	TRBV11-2	CASSPDRNQPQHF
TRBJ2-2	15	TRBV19	CASRERGIDTGELFF
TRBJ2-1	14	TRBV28	CASSLRSGFHEQFF
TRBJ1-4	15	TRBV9	CASSGGQEHNEKLFF
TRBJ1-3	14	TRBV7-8	CASSPGGSGNTIYF
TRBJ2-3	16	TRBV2	CASSEALRTGAVTQYF
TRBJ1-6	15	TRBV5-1	CASSLVSGGPSPLHF
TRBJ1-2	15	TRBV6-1	CASSDPWGPNYGYTF
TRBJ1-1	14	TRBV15	CATSRDNGVTEAFF
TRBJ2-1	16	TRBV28	CASSLIGGYSYNEQFF
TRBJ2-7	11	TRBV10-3	CAISDGRVKYF
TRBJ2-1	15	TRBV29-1	CSVSAPTGIKNEQFF
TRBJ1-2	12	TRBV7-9	CASSLATYGYTF
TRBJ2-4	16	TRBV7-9	CASSHSGATAKNIQYF
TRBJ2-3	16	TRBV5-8	CASSFRLVSSTDTQYF
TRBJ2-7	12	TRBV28	CASRRGHHEQYF
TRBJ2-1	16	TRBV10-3	CAISDHMRGASNEQFF
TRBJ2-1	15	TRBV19	CASSGAGGSYNEQFF
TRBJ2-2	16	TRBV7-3	CASSLAGGPNTGELFF
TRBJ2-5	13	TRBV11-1	CASSLGGVETQYF
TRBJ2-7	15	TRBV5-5	CASRFTGGKLYEQYF
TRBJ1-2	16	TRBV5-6	CASSFGGAHKLTGYTF
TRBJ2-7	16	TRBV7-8	CASSFRQGALNHEQYF
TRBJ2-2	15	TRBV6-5	CASSPQGANTGELFF
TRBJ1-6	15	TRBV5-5	CASSLSGQGLLPLHF
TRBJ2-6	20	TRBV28	CASSPLHGTSGGSGANVLTF
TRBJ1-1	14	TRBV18	CASSPDGGSTEAFF
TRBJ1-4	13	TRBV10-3	CASSEFGTEKLFF
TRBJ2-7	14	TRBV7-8	CASSSRTRPYEQYF
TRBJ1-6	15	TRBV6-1	CASRGGSSYNSPLHF
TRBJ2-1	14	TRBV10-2	CASRGLANYNEQLF
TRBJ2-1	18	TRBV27	CASSLSPPGLAAHNEQFF
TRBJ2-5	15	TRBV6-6	CASSFLGGRQETQYF
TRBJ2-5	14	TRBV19	CASSIDGPAETQYF
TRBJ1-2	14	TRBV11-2	CASSRDRNNYGYTF
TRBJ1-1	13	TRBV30	CAWRRVDGTEAFF
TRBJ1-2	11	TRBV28	CARGGKNGYTF
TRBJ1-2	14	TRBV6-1	CASSEKATNYGYTF
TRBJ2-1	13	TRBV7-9	CASSLGVVGEQFF
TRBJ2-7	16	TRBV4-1	CASSLLRTGVGYEQYF
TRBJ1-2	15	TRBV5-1	CASSGGGSVDYGYTF
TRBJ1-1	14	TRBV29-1	CSVGGANLNTEAFF
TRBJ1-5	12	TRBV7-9	CASSFAGQPQHF
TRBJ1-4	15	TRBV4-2	CASSQDGYLGEKLFF
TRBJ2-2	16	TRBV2	CASGGPASRYTGELFF
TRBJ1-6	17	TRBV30	CAWRPGPLLSYNSPLHF
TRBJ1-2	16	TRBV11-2	CASSLGAQYLDYGYTF
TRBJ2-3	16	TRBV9	CASSVVKGQGTDTQYF
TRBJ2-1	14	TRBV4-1	CASRQAGTYNEQFF
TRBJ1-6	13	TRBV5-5	CASSLAGDSPLHF
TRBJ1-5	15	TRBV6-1	CASSEWGASNQPQHF